These 21 T cell receptor beta chains came from one sample sequenced in a study of T cells after yellow fever vaccination. MiXCR, applied by TCRdb to the 5' RACE reads, yields one record per CDR3 protein. This sample has 200,000 to 300,000 distinct CDR3 sequences, with over 10% found just once. The sequences come from CD4+ T cells sorted from PBMCs, collected 45 days after the yellow fever booster vaccination. These receptor sequences come from a man younger than 45 who received the YFV17D yellow fever vaccine.

This clonotype came up a few times. The J gene is TRBJ2-7, the V gene TRBV5-6; D not resolved. CDR3 length equals 12 residues. The germline V and J ends were trimmed by 0 bases and 3 bases, with 4 bases remaining between them. Germline CDR1 reads SGHDT; CDR2 reads YYEEEE. CDR3 nucleotide sequence: TGTGCCAGCAGCTTGGTACACTACGAGCAGTACTTC. It codes for CASSLVHYEQYF.

The J gene is TRBJ1-1, the V gene TRBV6-2 or TRBV6-3; 9 positions match TRBD1. CDR3 length: 17 residues. CDR1 and CDR2 (germline): MNHEY, SVGEGT. V lost 0 bases to trimming and J lost 5 bases; unmatched junction nucleotides: 10. The CDR3 loop reads CASSYSRTGEVLTEAFF. As DNA, the CDR3 is TGTGCCAGCAGTTACTCGCGGACAGGGGAAGTTTTGACTGAAGCTTTCTTT.

This clonotype was counted a few times. The DNA for the CDR3 is TGCGCCAGCAGCTTGAGAACGGGGAGCACAGATACGCAGTATTTT. Translating it yields CASSLRTGSTDTQYF. The rearrangement joins TRBV5-1 to TRBJ2-3; possibly TRBD2 for D (5 bases). CDR3 length equals 15 residues. Germline CDR1 is SGHRS and CDR2 is YFSETQ. The V and J ends lost 1 base and 0 bases respectively, with 9 bases between them.

This rearrangement joins TRBV4-3 to TRBJ2-5; weak D call: TRBD2 (6 bases). The CDR3 is 14 amino acids. Germline V gene data show CDR1 as LGHNA and CDR2 as YSLEER. With 1 base removed from V and 6 bases from J, the gap between germline ends came to 12 bases. CDR3 in DNA: TGCGCCAGCAGCCAAGGCCCGGCGGGGCAGACCCAGTACTTC. Its protein product is CASSQGPAGQTQYF.

V usage is TRBV9 and J usage is TRBJ2-2; unclear D gene. Trimming stripped 4 bases from V and 1 base from J, with 11 bases between. The CDR3 has 15 amino acids. The germline gives CDR1 SGDLS, CDR2 YYNGEE. The DNA for the CDR3 is TGTGCCAGCAGCCCGACTGGACGGAACACCGGGGAGCTGTTTTTT. Amino acid sequence: CASSPTGRNTGELFF.

This clonotype was picked up a small number of times. This chain links TRBV10-3 with TRBJ2-5; no reliable D call. The V gene's germline CDR1 is ENHRY and CDR2 SYGVKD. CDR3 size: 15 residues. The germline V and J ends were trimmed by 2 bases and 2 bases, with 12 bases remaining between them. The CDR3: CAISEAPRTQETQYF. For the CDR3, the DNA is TGTGCCATCAGTGAGGCCCCAAGAACTCAAGAGACCCAGTACTTC.

This clonotype was observed a few times. The chain links TRBV12-3 or TRBV12-4 to TRBJ2-1, with TRBD2 matching 8 bases. After removal of 7 bases from V and 8 bases from J, the junction contained 10 bases not matched to a gene. The CDR3 sequence is 14 residues long. The CDR3 is CASISGIPRDEQFF. CDR3 nucleotides: TGTGCCAGCATTAGCGGGATCCCAAGGGATGAGCAGTTCTTC.

This clonotype was observed a few times. The CDR3 bases are TGTGCCAGCAGATCGGGACTAGCGGGTATCACAGATACGCAGTATTTT. Encoded protein: CASRSGLAGITDTQYF. V gene TRBV7-2 combines with J gene TRBJ2-3; 12 bases fit TRBD2. Germline CDR1 reads SGHTA; CDR2 reads FQGNSA. V dropped 6 bases and J dropped 2; count of bases not matched to a gene: 6. The CDR3 consists of 16 residues.

This chain joins TRBV20-1 and TRBJ2-1; 7 nucleotides agree with TRBD2. V shed 4 bases, J shed 3 bases, and the junction held 3 bases outside the gene matches. The germline V gene has CDR1 DFQATT and CDR2 SNEGSKA (reference sequence). The CDR3 is 13 amino acids. The CDR3 bases are TGCAGTGCTACTAGCGGAGGCTACAATGAGCAGTTCTTC. Its translation is CSATSGGYNEQFF.

The CDR3: CASSSWGQIPSGANVLTF. The CDR3 nucleotides are TGTGCCAGCAGTTCGTGGGGACAGATTCCTTCTGGGGCCAACGTCCTGACTTTC. The chain is built from TRBV27 and TRBJ2-6, with 7 bases aligning to TRBD1. V trimming: 4 bases; J trimming: 1 base; junction bases outside the gene matches: 10. Germline-derived CDR1 and CDR2 are MNHEY and SMNVEV (reference sequence). The CDR3 totals 18 residues.

The sample holds many counts of this clonotype. This sequence joins TRBV2 and TRBJ1-6, with 8 bases identical to TRBD1. This CDR3 is built from 13 residues. The germline V gene has CDR1 SNHLY and CDR2 FYNNEI. The V segment lost 5 bases and the J segment 8 bases; nucleotides outside the gene matches: 2. CDR3 nucleotide sequence: TGTGCCAGCAGTTTGGACAGGGATTCACCCCTCCACTTT. This translates into CASSLDRDSPLHF.

This chain uses TRBV5-1 with TRBJ2-1, with 12 bases fitting TRBD2. There are 18 residues in the CDR3. V lost 4 bases and J lost 7; bases outside the gene matches: 15. The germline CDR1 and CDR2 sequences are SGHRS and YFSETQ. The CDR3, as DNA: TGCGCCAGCAGCCCGCGTCCGGCTAGCGGGAGGGCCGGAAATGAGCAGTTCTTC. This sequence encodes CASSPRPASGRAGNEQFF. The variable domain in full, with the rest retrieved from reference TRBV5-1 and TRBJ2-1, is KAGVTQTPRYLIKTRGQQVTLSCSPISGHRSVSWYQQTPGQGLQFLFEYFSETQRNKGNFPGRFSGRQFSNSRSEMNVSTLELGDSALYLCASSPRPASGRAGNEQFFGPGTRLTVL.

The sample holds a few counts of this clonotype. The chain links TRBV3-1 to TRBJ2-1; 7 bases are a match to TRBD2. The ends lost 1 base at V and 2 bases at J; junction bases unmatched: 8. Per the germline V gene, CDR1 is LGHDT and CDR2 is YNNKEL (reference sequence). This CDR3 comprises 17 residues. For the CDR3, the DNA is TGTGCCAGCAGCCAAGGAATCGGGAGCGGGACCTACAATGAGCAGTTCTTC. Its translation: CASSQGIGSGTYNEQFF.

The rearrangement links TRBV11-2 to TRBJ2-7; D is uncertain. Trimming pared 4 bases from V and 6 bases from J, leaving 22 bases between. The CDR3 totals 16 residues. Germline V gene sequence: CDR1 SGHAT, CDR2 FQNNGV. CDR3: CASSSLLPGLSGEQYF. The CDR3 nucleotides read TGTGCCAGCAGCTCTCTCCTGCCGGGTTTAAGTGGCGAGCAGTACTTC.

V and J are TRBV12-3 or TRBV12-4 and TRBJ2-2; D is uncertain. CDR3 length: 11 residues. The ends were cut back, 7 bases at V and 4 bases at J, with 4 bases in the middle. The CDR3 spells CASTLTGELFF. The CDR3 bases are TGTGCCAGCACCCTCACCGGGGAGCTGTTTTTT.

The V gene is TRBV2, the J gene TRBJ2-2; D unclear. CDR1 and CDR2 from the germline V gene are SNHLY and FYNNEI. V lost 11 bases, J lost 0 bases, and 19 bases lay in between. The CDR3 runs to 16 residues. The CDR3 coding sequence is TGTGCCGATAGTATAACTCGACCGGCGAACACCGGGGAGCTGTTTTTT. This encodes CADSITRPANTGELFF.

V and J are TRBV20-1 and TRBJ2-4, with D possibly called TRBD1 or TRBD2 (5 bases each). Germline V lookup: CDR1 DFQATT, CDR2 SNEGSKA (reference sequence). The CDR3 totals 15 residues. Between the trimmed V and J ends, which lost 5 bases and 1 base, there was a span of 15 bases. Written as DNA, the CDR3 is TGCAGTGCTGCCTACTTGGGGGAGGCCAAAAACATTCAGTACTTC. Its protein is CSAAYLGEAKNIQYF.

This clonotype was seen a few times. This chain links TRBV29-1 with TRBJ2-3; no clear D gene. Trimming stripped 1 base from V and 5 bases from J, with 13 bases between. This CDR3 spans 14 amino acids. The germline CDR1 and CDR2 sequences are SQVTM and ANQGSEA. The CDR3 region is CSVEVGSHGDTQYF. In DNA, the CDR3 is TGCAGCGTTGAAGTCGGCTCTCATGGAGATACGCAGTATTTT.

Ten or more counts support this clonotype. J is TRBJ1-3 and V is TRBV6-5; D not certain. Trimming took 1 base from V and 1 from J, leaving 8 bases between them. This CDR3 contains 15 residues. CDR1 and CDR2 (germline): MNHEY, SVGAGI. As DNA, the CDR3 is TGTGCCAGCAGTTACTGGAGAGGGTCTGGAAACACCATATATTTT. Translation: CASSYWRGSGNTIYF.

There are a few counts of this clonotype. The genes are TRBV12-3 or TRBV12-4 and TRBJ2-1; 9 nucleotides align to TRBD2. The ends lost 6 bases at V and 5 bases at J; junction bases unmatched: 8. The CDR3 is 15 residues long. CDR3 nucleotide sequence: TGTGCCAGCAGAGAACGTCCTAGCGGGAACAATGAGCAGTTCTTC. Residues: CASRERPSGNNEQFF.

This clonotype occurred a few times. The chain recombines TRBV12-3 or TRBV12-4 with TRBJ2-7; D call uncertain. Trimming pared 3 bases from V and 2 bases from J, leaving 8 bases between. This CDR3 is 13 amino acids long. CDR3 loop: CASSFWATYEQYF. The CDR3 nucleotides are TGTGCCAGCAGTTTTTGGGCGACCTACGAGCAGTACTTC.